The sample holds many counts of the clone carrying this T cell receptor beta chain. Its antigen is not known. TCRdb passed the 5' RACE reads through MiXCR, listing each CDR3 protein once. This sample has 250,000 or so distinct CDR3 sequences, with roughly a quarter found just once. The data were obtained in a study of CD8 T cells in ankylosing spondylitis. General study findings and limits: Disease-associated clones were reportedly significantly overrepresented in matched ankylosing spondylitis synovial fluid. Peripheral blood held disease-linked clones only at relatively low frequency, and these were CD8+. Among TCR beta sequences, a motif of under ten highly homologous variants appeared characteristic of ankylosing spondylitis blood. A number of the motif variants had already been described in reactive arthritis synovial fluid and blood.

Germline V gene sequence: CDR1 MGHRA, CDR2 YSYEKL. V was clipped by 5 bases and J by 2 bases, with 12 bases between them. This CDR3 has 15 amino acids. Material: blood, either unsorted or a sorted T cell fraction (not recorded which). The chain has TRBV4-1 and TRBJ2-2, with D perhaps assigned TRBD1 or TRBD2 (5 bases each). This receptor was taken from a male donor with ankylosing spondylitis or in good health (not recorded which). DNA of the CDR3: TGCGCCAGCAGCGGACGAGGGACCAACACCGGGGAGCTGTTTTTT. Translation gives CASSGRGTNTGELFF.